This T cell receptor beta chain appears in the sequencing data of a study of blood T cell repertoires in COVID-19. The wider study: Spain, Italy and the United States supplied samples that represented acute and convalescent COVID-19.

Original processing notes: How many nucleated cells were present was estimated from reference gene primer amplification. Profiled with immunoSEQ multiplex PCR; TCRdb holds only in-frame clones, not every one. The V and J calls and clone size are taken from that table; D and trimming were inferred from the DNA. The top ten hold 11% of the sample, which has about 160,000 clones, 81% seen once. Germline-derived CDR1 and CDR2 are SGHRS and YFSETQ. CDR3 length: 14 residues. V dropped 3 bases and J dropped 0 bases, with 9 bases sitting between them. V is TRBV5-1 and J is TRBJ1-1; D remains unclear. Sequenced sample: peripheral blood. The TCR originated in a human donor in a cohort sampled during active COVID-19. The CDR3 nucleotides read TGCGCCAGCAGCTCCCCCATCATGAACACTGAAGCTTTCTTT. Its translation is CASSSPIMNTEAFF.